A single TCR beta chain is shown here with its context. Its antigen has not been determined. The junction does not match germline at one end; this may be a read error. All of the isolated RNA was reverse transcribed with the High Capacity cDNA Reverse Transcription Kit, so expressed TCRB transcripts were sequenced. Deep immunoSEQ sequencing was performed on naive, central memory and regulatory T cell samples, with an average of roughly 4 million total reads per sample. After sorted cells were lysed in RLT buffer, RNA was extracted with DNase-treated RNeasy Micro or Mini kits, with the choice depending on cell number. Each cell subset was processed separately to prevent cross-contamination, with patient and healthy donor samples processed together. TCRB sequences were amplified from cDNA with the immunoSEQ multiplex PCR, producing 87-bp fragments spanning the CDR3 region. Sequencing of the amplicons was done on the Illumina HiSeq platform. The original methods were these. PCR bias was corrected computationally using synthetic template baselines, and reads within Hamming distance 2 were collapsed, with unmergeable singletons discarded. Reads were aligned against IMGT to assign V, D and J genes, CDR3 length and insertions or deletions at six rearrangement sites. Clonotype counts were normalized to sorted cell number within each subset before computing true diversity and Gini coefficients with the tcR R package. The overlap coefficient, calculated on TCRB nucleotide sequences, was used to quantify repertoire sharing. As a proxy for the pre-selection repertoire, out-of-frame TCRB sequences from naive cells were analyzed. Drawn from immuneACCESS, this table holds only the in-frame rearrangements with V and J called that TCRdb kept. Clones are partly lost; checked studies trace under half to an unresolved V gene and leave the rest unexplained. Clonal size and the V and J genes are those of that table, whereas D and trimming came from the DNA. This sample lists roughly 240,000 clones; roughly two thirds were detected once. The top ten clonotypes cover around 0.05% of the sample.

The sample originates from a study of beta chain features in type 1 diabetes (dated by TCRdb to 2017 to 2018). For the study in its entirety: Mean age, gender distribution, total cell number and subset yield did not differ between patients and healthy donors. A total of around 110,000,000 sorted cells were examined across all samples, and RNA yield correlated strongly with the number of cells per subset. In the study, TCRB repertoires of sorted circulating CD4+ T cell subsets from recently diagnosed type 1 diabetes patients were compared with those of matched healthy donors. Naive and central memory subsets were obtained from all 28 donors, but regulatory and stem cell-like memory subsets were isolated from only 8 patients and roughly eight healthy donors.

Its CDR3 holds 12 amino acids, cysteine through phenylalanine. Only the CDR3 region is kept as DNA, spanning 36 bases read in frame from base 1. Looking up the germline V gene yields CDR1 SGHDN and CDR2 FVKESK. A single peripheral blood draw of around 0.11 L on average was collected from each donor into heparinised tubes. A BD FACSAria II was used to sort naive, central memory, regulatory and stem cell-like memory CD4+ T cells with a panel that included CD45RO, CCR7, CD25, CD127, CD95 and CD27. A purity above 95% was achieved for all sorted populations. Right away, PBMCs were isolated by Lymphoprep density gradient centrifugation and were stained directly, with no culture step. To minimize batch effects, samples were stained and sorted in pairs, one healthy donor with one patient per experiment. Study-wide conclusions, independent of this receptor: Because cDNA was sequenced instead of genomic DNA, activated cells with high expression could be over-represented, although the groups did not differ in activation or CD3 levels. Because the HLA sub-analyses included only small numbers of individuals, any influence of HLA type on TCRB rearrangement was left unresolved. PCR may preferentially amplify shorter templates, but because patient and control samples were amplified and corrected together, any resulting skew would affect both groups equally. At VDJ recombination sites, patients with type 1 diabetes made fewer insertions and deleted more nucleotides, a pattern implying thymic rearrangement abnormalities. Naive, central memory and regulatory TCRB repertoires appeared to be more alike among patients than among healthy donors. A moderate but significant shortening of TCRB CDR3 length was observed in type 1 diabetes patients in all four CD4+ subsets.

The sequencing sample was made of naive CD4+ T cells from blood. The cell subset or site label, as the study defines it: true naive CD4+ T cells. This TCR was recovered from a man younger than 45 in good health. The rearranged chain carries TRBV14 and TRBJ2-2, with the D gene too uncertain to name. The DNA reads TGTGCCAGCAGCCAATATACCGTGGAGCTGTTTTTT. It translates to CASSQYTVELFF.